This T cell receptor beta chain originates from a study of blood T cell repertoires in COVID-19. Study overall: The cDNA or gDNA used as material had been derived from T cells, B-cell-depleted T cells, or PBMCs.

Assay: immunoSEQ multiplex PCR; the TCRdb copy retains only in-frame clones and omits some. The top ten clones hold less than 7% of a sample with 130,000 to 150,000 clones, approximately 80% of them seen once. Sequencing used PBMCs or T cells enriched from blood (not recorded which). The receptor was isolated from a woman aged 35 to 49 who had recovered from COVID-19.

The CDR3 region has the DNA TGTGCCATCAGTGAGAGCGATGGTTATGGCTACACCTTC. It specifies CAISESDGYGYTF. V and J are TRBV10-3 and TRBJ1-2; D remains ambiguous. CDR3 size: 13 residues. V lost 2 bases and J 5 bases, leaving 9 bases between the germline ends. Germline CDR1 ENHRY, CDR2 SYGVKD.